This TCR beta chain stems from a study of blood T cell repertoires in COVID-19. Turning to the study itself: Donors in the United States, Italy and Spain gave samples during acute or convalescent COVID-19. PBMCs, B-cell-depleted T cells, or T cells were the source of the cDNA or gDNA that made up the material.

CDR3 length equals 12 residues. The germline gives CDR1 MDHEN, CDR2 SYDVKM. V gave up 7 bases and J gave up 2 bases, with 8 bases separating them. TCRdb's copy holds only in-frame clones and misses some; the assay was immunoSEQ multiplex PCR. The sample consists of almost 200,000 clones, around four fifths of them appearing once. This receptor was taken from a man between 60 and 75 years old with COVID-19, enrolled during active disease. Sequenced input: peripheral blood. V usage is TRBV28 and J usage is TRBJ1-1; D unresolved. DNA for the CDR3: TGTGCCAGCAACATATTAAACACTGAAGCTTTCTTT. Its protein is CASNILNTEAFF.